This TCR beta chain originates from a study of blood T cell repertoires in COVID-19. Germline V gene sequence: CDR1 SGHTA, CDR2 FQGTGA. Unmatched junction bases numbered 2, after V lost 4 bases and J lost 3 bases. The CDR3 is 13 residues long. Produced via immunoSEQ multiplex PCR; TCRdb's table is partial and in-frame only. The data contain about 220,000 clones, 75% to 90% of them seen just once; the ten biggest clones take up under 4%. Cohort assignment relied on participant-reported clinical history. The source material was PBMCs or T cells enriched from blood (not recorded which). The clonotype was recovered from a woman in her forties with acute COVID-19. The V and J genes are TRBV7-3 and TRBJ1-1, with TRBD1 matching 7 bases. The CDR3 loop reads CASSSRGDTEAFF. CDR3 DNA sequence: TGTGCCAGCAGCTCCAGGGGGGACACTGAAGCTTTCTTT.